This entry lists 27 T cell receptor beta chains sequenced from one sample in a study of cytomegalovirus exposure and HLA in healthy donors. The PCR ran on 60 Vbeta and 13 Jbeta primers. Generated by immunoSEQ multiplex PCR, the TCRdb table keeps only in-frame clones and is missing some. The listing records tens of thousands of clones. The sequenced sample was PBMCs. The receptor set was obtained from a man in his forties in good health and CMV-seronegative.

The V gene is TRBV6-5, the J gene TRBJ2-7, with 10 bases matching TRBD2. Trimming took 2 bases from V and 2 from J; bases not matched to a gene: 3. This CDR3 is 15 amino acids long. Germline V CDR1 and CDR2: MNHEY, SVGAGI. Here the CDR3 reads CASSYEAGGPYEQYF. The CDR3 coding sequence is TGTGCCAGCAGTTACGAAGCGGGGGGGCCCTACGAGCAGTACTTC.

This sequence joins TRBV28 and TRBJ1-6; 8 bases are a match to TRBD1. This CDR3 spans 14 amino acids. The germline V gene encodes CDR1 MDHEN and CDR2 SYDVKM. Losses at the gene ends were 6 bases for V and 7 bases for J; bases not matched to a gene: 5. The CDR3 DNA reads as TGTGCCAGCAGAACGACAGGGGCAAATTCACCCCTCCACTTT. Translating it yields CASRTTGANSPLHF.

This chain joins TRBV11-2 and TRBJ2-3; 7 bases are a match to TRBD1. The ends lost 5 bases at V and 1 base at J; junction bases unmatched: 6. The germline gives CDR1 SGHAT, CDR2 FQNNGV. CDR3 length: 15 residues. The CDR3 loop is CASSPPGTGTDTQYF. The CDR3 coding sequence is TGTGCCAGCAGCCCTCCCGGGACAGGCACAGATACGCAGTATTTT.

The rearrangement joins TRBV6-5 to TRBJ1-4; 7 bases agree with TRBD1. With 5 bases clipped from V and 4 bases from J, the junction kept 1 base outside the gene matches. Germline V lookup: CDR1 MNHEY, CDR2 SVGAGI. The CDR3 runs 13 residues. The CDR3 is CASSRQGNEKLFF. The CDR3 DNA reads as TGTGCCAGCAGTCGACAGGGTAATGAAAAACTGTTTTTT.

The chain has TRBV7-9 and TRBJ2-2; D is unresolved. CDR3 length equals 16 residues. CDR1 is SEHNR, CDR2 FQNEAQ, per germline (reference sequence). The germline V and J ends were trimmed by 5 bases and 0 bases, with 13 bases remaining between them. CDR3 bases: TGTGCCAGCAGCCCAGTTGCGGTTACGAACACCGGGGAGCTGTTTTTT. Translating gives CASSPVAVTNTGELFF.

The chain combines TRBV7-2 with TRBJ2-7; perhaps TRBD2 as D (7 bases). The V gene lost 8 bases and the J gene lost 4 bases, with 27 bases spanning the gap. Germline CDR1 and CDR2: SGHTA and FQGNSA. The CDR3 length is 17 residues. CDR3 sequence (DNA): TGTGCCAGCTTCGGGACTCTAGCGGCGGGGGCCGGGTACGAGCAGTACTTC. Its protein product is CASFGTLAAGAGYEQYF.

The rearrangement links TRBV13 to TRBJ2-3, with D hard to call. This CDR3 comprises 11 residues. Between the trimmed V and J ends, which lost 5 bases and 5 bases, there was a span of 5 bases. Germline CDR1 is PRHDT and CDR2 is FYEKMQ (reference sequence). The CDR3 reads CASSRRDTQYF. CDR3 bases: TGTGCCAGCAGCCGTCGAGATACGCAGTATTTT.

As DNA, the CDR3 is TGTGCCAGCAGCCCCCGCCCGGCTACCCCAGGGGGCGCAAGGCAAACTGAAGCTTTCTTT. Translating gives CASSPRPATPGGARQTEAFF. The V gene is TRBV7-6, the J gene TRBJ1-1; 8 bases are a match to TRBD1. The J segment lost 5 bases and the V segment lost 5 bases, leaving 25 bases of the junction unmatched. The CDR3 covers 20 residues. The germline V gene has CDR1 SGHVS and CDR2 FNYEAQ.

CDR3 DNA: TGTGCCTGGAGTGTAAGGGGGAAAAAAGAGACCCAGTACTTC. Translation: CAWSVRGKKETQYF. The gene calls are TRBV30 and TRBJ2-5; TRBD1 is a possible D gene (6 bases). V lost 0 bases and J lost 3, with 11 bases in between. This CDR3 comprises 14 residues. Germline V gene data show CDR1 as GTSNPN and CDR2 as SVGIG (reference sequence).

The rearrangement links TRBV7-2 to TRBJ2-7; 9 nucleotides line up with TRBD2. The CDR3 consists of 15 residues. The germline CDR1 and CDR2 sequences are SGHTA and FQGNSA. The trim removed 2 bases at V and 0 bases at J, leaving 2 bases unmatched. The CDR3 loop is CASSLLAGSSYEQYF. The CDR3 DNA reads as TGTGCCAGCAGCTTACTAGCGGGGAGCTCCTACGAGCAGTACTTC.

The chain combines TRBV21-1 with TRBJ2-7; TRBD1, the table's D call, was not compared with the DNA. TRBV21-1 is reported as a pseudogene. CDR3 size: 11 residues. The CDR3 sequence is CASRSGDRIRF. The CDR3 nucleotides are TGTGCCAGCCGCTCTGGGGACAGGATACGCTTC.

The CDR3 reads CASSPSGTFSGNTIYF. CDR3 sequence (DNA): TGTGCCAGCAGCCCGAGCGGGACCTTCTCTGGAAACACCATATATTTT. V and J are TRBV7-9 and TRBJ1-3; D may be TRBD1 (5 bases). The CDR3 has 16 residues. V dropped 5 bases and J dropped 0 bases, with 14 bases sitting between them. Germline CDR1 reads SEHNR; CDR2 reads FQNEAQ (reference sequence).

The chain is built from TRBV7-2 and TRBJ2-5; D gene ambiguous. Germline CDR1 and CDR2: SGHTA and FQGNSA. Trimming removed 5 bases from V and 1 base from J, with 11 bases in between. This CDR3 spans 14 amino acids. The CDR3, as DNA: TGTGCCAGCAGCAAGCTACTTATCCAAGAGACCCAGTACTTC. Its protein is CASSKLLIQETQYF.

V is TRBV2 and J is TRBJ2-7; 9 bases agree with TRBD1. J gave up 6 bases and V 6 bases, and 12 bases lay outside the gene matches. Germline CDR1 SNHLY, CDR2 FYNNEI. The CDR3 consists of 15 residues. The CDR3 sequence is CASRESDRGKGEQYF. The CDR3 DNA reads as TGTGCCAGCAGGGAATCGGACAGGGGAAAAGGCGAGCAGTACTTC.

The chain couples TRBV5-4 to TRBJ1-1, with TRBD1 matching 12 bases. V shed 3 bases, J shed 11 bases, and the junction held 11 bases outside the gene matches. The germline V gene encodes CDR1 SGHNT and CDR2 YYREEE (reference sequence). The CDR3 spans 15 residues. The chain's CDR3 is CASSSPGTGGQGAFF. The CDR3, as DNA: TGTGCCAGCAGCTCACCCGGGACAGGGGGCCAGGGGGCTTTCTTT.

This chain joins TRBV5-1 and TRBJ2-7, with D perhaps matching TRBD2 (5 bases). Trimming cost V 5 bases and J 2 bases, with 11 bases left between them. CDR3 length: 13 amino acids. Germline lookup yields CDR1 SGHRS and CDR2 YFSETQ. The CDR3 here is CASSVFGTYEQYF. CDR3 nucleotides: TGCGCCAGCAGTGTTTTCGGGACCTACGAGCAGTACTTC.

On this clone: One junction end disagrees with the germline gene, perhaps due to a read error. The V call is TRBV27, the J call TRBJ1-1, with TRBD1 identical over 11 bases. This CDR3 has 17 amino acids. Germline-derived CDR1 and CDR2 are MNHEY and SMNVEV (reference sequence). CDR3 region: CASTLGDRGRRRGEAFF. CDR3 coding DNA: TGTGCCAGCACTTTAGGGGACAGGGGGAGGAGGCGAGGTGAAGCTTTCTTT.

The V and J genes are TRBV2 and TRBJ2-7, with D possibly being TRBD2 (6 bases). Deletions cut 7 bases from V and 2 bases from J, with 15 bases between. The CDR3 runs to 14 residues. Germline V gene lookup returns CDR1 SNHLY and CDR2 FYNNEI. CDR3 sequence reads: CASTRDGGTYEQYF. DNA for the CDR3: TGTGCCAGCACCAGAGATGGGGGGACCTACGAGCAGTACTTC.

The chain joins TRBV18 to TRBJ2-5, with 10 bases aligning to TRBD2. From germline, CDR1 is KGHSH and CDR2 LQKENI. V dropped 1 base and J dropped 7; count of bases not matched to a gene: 9. This CDR3 is 16 amino acids long. The CDR3 region is CASSPLPSGGSGTQYF. CDR3 bases: TGTGCCAGCTCACCACTCCCTAGCGGGGGCTCCGGGACCCAGTACTTC.

This CDR3 is CAWSGVGGEQFF. The CDR3 DNA is TGTGCCTGGAGTGGGGTAGGCGGAGAGCAGTTCTTC. The chain recombines TRBV30 with TRBJ2-1; unclear D gene. CDR3 length: 12 amino acids. Germline lookup yields CDR1 GTSNPN and CDR2 SVGIG (reference sequence). Trimming pared 1 base from V and 10 bases from J, leaving 11 bases between.

The J gene is TRBJ2-3, the V gene TRBV7-3, with TRBD2 identical over 9 bases. CDR1 is SGHTA, CDR2 FQGTGA, per germline. V shed 5 bases and J 6 bases; nucleotides not matched to a gene: 6. This CDR3 is 14 amino acids long. CDR3: CASSVSGGQDTQYF. CDR3 bases: TGTGCCAGCAGCGTTAGCGGGGGCCAGGATACGCAGTATTTT.

V usage is TRBV5-1 and J usage is TRBJ2-5; D call uncertain. Germline values: CDR1 SGHRS, CDR2 YFSETQ. V lost 6 bases to trimming and J lost 3 bases, with 12 bases between them. The CDR3 spans 13 residues. CDR3 sequence reads: CASNVGGKETQYF. CDR3 in DNA: TGCGCCAGCAATGTTGGCGGAAAAGAGACCCAGTACTTC.

The chain joins TRBV27 to TRBJ2-5, with D possibly matching TRBD2 (5 bases). This CDR3 has 13 residues. V dropped 7 bases and J dropped 5 bases, with 14 bases sitting between them. Germline lookup yields CDR1 MNHEY and CDR2 SMNVEV (reference sequence). Written as DNA, the CDR3 is TGTGCCAGCACGAGTCTTTCGGGGGAGACCCAGTACTTC. Translation: CASTSLSGETQYF.

V usage is TRBV7-9 and J usage is TRBJ1-2; D is ambiguous. In germline, CDR1 is SEHNR, CDR2 FQNEAQ (reference sequence). Deletions cut 5 bases from V and 0 bases from J, with 7 bases between. This CDR3 is 13 amino acids long. As DNA, the CDR3 is TGTGCCAGCAGCCCACGGGCTAACTATGGCTACACCTTC. Amino acids: CASSPRANYGYTF.

The chain combines TRBV6-6 with TRBJ2-3; possibly TRBD2 for D (6 bases). This CDR3 has 15 residues. The germline gives CDR1 MNHNY, CDR2 SVGAGI (reference sequence). The germline V and J ends were trimmed by 4 bases and 3 bases, with 14 bases remaining between them. CDR3 region: CASSLIPGETDTQYF. In DNA form, the CDR3 reads TGTGCCAGCAGTTTAATCCCGGGAGAAACAGATACGCAGTATTTT.

The rearrangement joins TRBV7-3 to TRBJ2-1; perhaps TRBD2 as D (5 bases). The CDR3 consists of 13 residues. The germline V gene has CDR1 SGHTA and CDR2 FQGTGA. Trimming took 5 bases from V and 5 from J, leaving 10 bases between them. The CDR3 nucleotides are TGTGCCAGCAGCCCCTCGGGGAACAATGAGCAGTTCTTC. This translates into CASSPSGNNEQFF.

This chain links TRBV11-3 with TRBJ2-1, with D perhaps matching TRBD2 (6 bases). This CDR3 is 15 amino acids long. Germline CDR1 is SGHNT and CDR2 is YENEEA. V was trimmed by 0 bases and J by 1 base, leaving 7 bases between them. CDR3 DNA sequence: TGTGCCAGCAGCTTAGATAGCGGTTCCTACAATGAGCAGTTCTTC. It is translated as CASSLDSGSYNEQFF.